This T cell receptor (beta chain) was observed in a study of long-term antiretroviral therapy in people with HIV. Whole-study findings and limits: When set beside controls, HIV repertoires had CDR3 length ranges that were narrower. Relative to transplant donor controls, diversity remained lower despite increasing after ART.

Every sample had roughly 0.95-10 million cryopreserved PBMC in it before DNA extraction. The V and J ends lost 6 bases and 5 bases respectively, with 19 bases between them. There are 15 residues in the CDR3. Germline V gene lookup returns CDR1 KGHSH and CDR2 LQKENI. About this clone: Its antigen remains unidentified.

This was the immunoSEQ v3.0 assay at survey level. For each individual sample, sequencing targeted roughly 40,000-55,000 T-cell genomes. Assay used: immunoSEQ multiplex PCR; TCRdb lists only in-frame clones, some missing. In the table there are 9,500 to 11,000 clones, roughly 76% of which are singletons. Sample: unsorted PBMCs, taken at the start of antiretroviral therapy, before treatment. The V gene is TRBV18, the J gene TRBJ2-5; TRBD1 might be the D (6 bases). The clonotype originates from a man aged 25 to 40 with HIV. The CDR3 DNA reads TGTGCCAGCTCCCCTCCACGCAATACAGGGGAGACCCAGTACTTC. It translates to CASSPPRNTGETQYF.